Below, 29 T cell receptor beta chains from the same sample are listed, as sequenced in a study of T cell responses to AZD1222 COVID-19 vaccine. Measured with immunoSEQ multiplex PCR; TCRdb has only the in-frame clones, and not every one. Seen here are some 140,000 clones, more than 85% observed once, and the top ten hold 1.5% to 2%. The sequenced sample was peripheral blood, obtained on day 0 of AZD1222 vaccination. The receptor set was obtained from an adult in good health.

This chain uses TRBV10-3 with TRBJ2-7, with 7 bases that match TRBD1. V shed 6 bases and J 7 bases; nucleotides not matched to a gene: 9. Germline V gene sequence: CDR1 ENHRY, CDR2 SYGVKD. The CDR3 has 13 residues. The CDR3 bases are TGTGCCATCAGCAGGGGGAATCCGGGGGAGCAGTACTTC. Protein sequence: CAISRGNPGEQYF.

This clone has a single count. The chain links TRBV7-9 to TRBJ2-3; no clear D. The V gene lost 2 bases and the J gene lost 12 bases, with 6 bases spanning the gap. This CDR3 has 10 amino acids. The germline V gene encodes CDR1 SEHNR and CDR2 FQNEAQ (reference sequence). The CDR3 DNA reads TGTGCCAGCAGCTTAATTTACCAGTATTTT. Translating it yields CASSLIYQYF.

As concerns this clone: The germline gene is not matched at one end of the junction; a read error may be the cause. The chain has TRBV11-2 and TRBJ2-3, with D tentatively TRBD1 (6 bases). Germline CDR1 and CDR2: SGHAT and FQNNGV. This CDR3 is 15 amino acids long. The CDR3 nucleotides are TGTGCCAGCAGCTTGGGGCCACAGGGTACAGTTACGCAGTATTTT. Its translation: CASSLGPQGTVTQYF.

The V call is TRBV18, the J call TRBJ1-2, with no clear D. Looked up from germline, CDR1 is KGHSH and CDR2 is LQKENI. V lost 5 bases, J lost 8 bases, and 9 bases lay in between. This CDR3 has 11 amino acids. DNA of the CDR3: TGTGCCAGCTCAGACCTTGCGGGCTACACCTTC. It is translated as CASSDLAGYTF. Based on the CDR3 plus reference TRBV18 and TRBJ1-2, the full variable domain is NAGVMQNPRHLVRRRGQEARLRCSPMKGHSHVYWYRQLPEEGLKFMVYLQKENIIDESGMPKERFSAEFPKEGPSILRIQQVVRGDSAAYFCASSDLAGYTFGSGTRLTVV.

J is TRBJ2-3 and V is TRBV3-1 (or the pseudogene TRBV3-2), with 13 nucleotides matching TRBD2. V lost 6 bases to trimming and J lost 1 base; unmatched junction nucleotides: 7. Germline V gene sequence: CDR1 LGHDT, CDR2 YNNKEL (reference sequence). This CDR3 spans 17 amino acids. The CDR3, as DNA: TGTGCCAGCAGTCGGACTAGCGGGGGCCCTGGCACAGATACGCAGTATTTT. Its protein product is CASSRTSGGPGTDTQYF.

V and J are TRBV5-1 and TRBJ1-3; D is undetermined. Germline loops: CDR1 SGHRS, CDR2 YFSETQ. The CDR3 sequence is 14 residues long. Trimming shortened V by 0 bases and J by 1 base, and 5 bases separated the two germline ends. CDR3 coding DNA: TGCGCCAGCAGCTTGGGGCAGTCTGGAAACACCATATATTTT. It yields the protein CASSLGQSGNTIYF.

The V gene is TRBV19, the J gene TRBJ1-1, with D hard to call. This CDR3 contains 15 residues. V lost 3 bases and J 4 bases, leaving 15 bases between the germline ends. Per germline, CDR1 LNHDA and CDR2 SQIVND (reference sequence). This chain's CDR3 is CASSILDTIGTEAFF. The CDR3 DNA is TGTGCCAGTAGTATCCTAGATACTATCGGCACTGAAGCTTTCTTT.

This clone appeared a few times. The genes are TRBV28 and TRBJ1-5; D might be TRBD1 (6 bases). V lost 4 bases, J lost 4 bases, and 20 bases lay in between. Germline V CDR1 and CDR2: MDHEN, SYDVKM. The CDR3 spans 17 residues. CDR3 nucleotide sequence: TGTGCCAGCAGTTCCCCTTCGACAGGACGGATTAATCAGCCCCAGCATTTT. Protein sequence: CASSSPSTGRINQPQHF.

The rearrangement joins TRBV28 to TRBJ1-1; D possibly corresponds to TRBD1 (6 bases). Germline lookup yields CDR1 MDHEN and CDR2 SYDVKM. V dropped 6 bases and J dropped 7 bases, with 15 bases sitting between them. The CDR3 is 13 amino acids. CDR3 amino acids: CASRPGDTREAFF. The CDR3 nucleotides read TGTGCCAGCAGGCCCGGGGACACCCGTGAAGCTTTCTTT.

The chain couples TRBV21-1 to TRBJ2-3. TRBV21-1 has pseudogene status. The CDR3 totals 16 residues. This CDR3 is CASSKAGTPSTDTQYF. The DNA of the CDR3 is TGTGCCAGCAGCAAGGCCGGGACGCCGAGCACAGATACGCAGTATTTT.

This chain joins TRBV7-2 and TRBJ1-2; 7 nucleotides match TRBD1. V dropped 6 bases and J dropped 5; count of bases not matched to a gene: 6. CDR1 is SGHTA, CDR2 FQGNSA, per germline. This CDR3 is built from 13 residues. Here the CDR3 reads CASREAGGYGYTF. As DNA, the CDR3 is TGTGCCAGCAGGGAGGCAGGGGGGTATGGCTACACCTTC.

V is TRBV19 and J is TRBJ1-2; D is uncertain. CDR1 and CDR2 from the germline V gene are LNHDA and SQIVND (reference sequence). V lost 7 bases, J lost 4 bases, and 22 bases lay in between. The CDR3 totals 16 residues. CDR3 nucleotide sequence: TGTGCCAGTACCCGCACCAAAGGGCACTCCGGCTATGGCTACACCTTC. Translated: CASTRTKGHSGYGYTF.

The V gene is TRBV5-4, the J gene TRBJ2-5; a weak D match, TRBD2 (5 bases). V was cut by 3 bases and J by 2 bases, with 14 bases left in between. Germline loops: CDR1 SGHNT, CDR2 YYREEE (reference sequence). This CDR3 has 15 residues. The CDR3 sequence is CASSSPGREQETQYF. Written as DNA, the CDR3 is TGTGCCAGCAGCTCGCCTGGGAGAGAGCAAGAGACCCAGTACTTC.

The chain links TRBV28 to TRBJ2-7; D remains ambiguous. The CDR3 runs to 11 residues. V dropped 2 bases and J dropped 9 bases, with 8 bases sitting between them. From germline, CDR1 is MDHEN and CDR2 SYDVKM. The CDR3 DNA follows: TGTGCCAGCAGTTTAGGAAGGATGCAGTACTTC. It encodes CASSLGRMQYF.

This chain connects TRBV18 to TRBJ1-2, with D unresolved. The CDR3 is 13 amino acids. Germline assignment: CDR1 KGHSH and CDR2 LQKENI. V gave up 0 bases and J gave up 0 bases, with 2 bases separating them. The CDR3 loop is CASSPPSNYGYTF. The CDR3 nucleotides are TGTGCCAGCTCACCACCGTCTAACTATGGCTACACCTTC.

About this clone itself: Sequence at one end of the junction differs from germline and may be a read error. The chain is built from TRBV7-7 and TRBJ2-1, with a weak D call TRBD1 (5 bases). Germline V lookup: CDR1 SSHAT, CDR2 FNYEAQ (reference sequence). CDR3 size: 15 residues. The CDR3 sequence is CASSLDDSPFNEQFF. The CDR3 coding sequence is TGTGCTAGCAGCCTGGACGACAGCCCGTTCAATGAGCAGTTCTTC.

The rearrangement links TRBV4-2 to TRBJ2-7, with 7 bases matching TRBD2. The CDR3 runs 16 residues. CDR1 and CDR2 from the germline V gene are LGHNA and YNFKEQ. V lost 4 bases to trimming and J lost 4 bases; unmatched junction nucleotides: 13. In DNA form, the CDR3 reads TGTGCCAGCAGCCCCTCTGCGAGCGGGATATTGTACGAGCAGTACTTC. Translated, it gives CASSPSASGILYEQYF.

This clone was seen only once. The rearrangement joins TRBV12-3 or TRBV12-4 to TRBJ2-7; D gene unclear. CDR3 size: 12 residues. Trimming removed 6 bases at V and 3 bases at J, with 9 bases between. This chain's CDR3 is CASRGINYEQYF. The CDR3 region has the DNA TGTGCCAGCAGAGGGATAAACTACGAGCAGTACTTC.

The chain employs TRBV5-1 and TRBJ2-1, with a weak D call TRBD2 (6 bases). The CDR3 contains 18 residues. CDR1 is SGHRS, CDR2 YFSETQ, per germline. V lost 1 base and J lost 0, with 17 bases in between. The CDR3 DNA reads TGCGCCAGCAGCTTGAGATCCTTAGCGGAGAGCTCCTACAATGAGCAGTTCTTC. The encoded protein is CASSLRSLAESSYNEQFF.

This chain links TRBV7-8 with TRBJ1-5; no clear D gene. Germline assignment: CDR1 SGHVS and CDR2 FQNEAQ. The germline V and J ends were trimmed by 5 bases and 3 bases, with 11 bases remaining between them. The CDR3 loop spans 14 amino acids. CDR3 bases: TGTGCCAGCAGCCAAGGAGGATCCAATCAGCCCCAGCATTTT. This sequence encodes CASSQGGSNQPQHF.

This clone was counted once. CDR3 amino acids: CASSQREDRALSPLHF. CDR3 nucleotide sequence: TGCGCCAGCAGCCAAAGAGAGGACAGGGCCCTTTCACCCCTCCACTTT. This chain joins TRBV4-1 and TRBJ1-6; TRBD1 aligns across 8 bases. Germline lookup yields CDR1 MGHRA and CDR2 YSYEKL. This CDR3 spans 16 amino acids. V shed 2 bases and J 9 bases; nucleotides not matched to a gene: 9.

Here the CDR3 DNA reads TGCGCCAGCAGCCAAGATCGCGCCCGGGGGCCTGGAAACACCATATATTTT. Amino acid sequence: CASSQDRARGPGNTIYF. The V and J genes are TRBV4-3 and TRBJ1-3, with D possibly matching TRBD1 (6 bases). The germline V gene has CDR1 LGHNA and CDR2 YSLEER. This CDR3 spans 17 amino acids. The germline V and J ends were trimmed by 0 bases and 2 bases, with 14 bases remaining between them.

A single count supports this clone. The rearrangement joins TRBV5-1 to TRBJ1-1; D possibly corresponds to TRBD1 (5 bases). CDR3 length: 15 amino acids. V lost 4 bases to trimming and J lost 0 bases, with 13 bases between them. In germline, CDR1 is SGHRS, CDR2 YFSETQ. In DNA form, the CDR3 reads TGCGCCAGCAGCCGGGGCGACAGCCTGAACACTGAAGCTTTCTTT. Protein product: CASSRGDSLNTEAFF.

This chain joins TRBV7-6 and TRBJ2-7; D possibly corresponds to TRBD1 (6 bases). Germline-derived CDR1 and CDR2 are SGHVS and FNYEAQ. The CDR3 totals 15 residues. V was trimmed by 5 bases and J by 0 bases, leaving 14 bases between them. DNA for the CDR3: TGTGCCAGCAGCCGTCCGACAGGAAGCTCCTACGAGCAGTACTTC. Amino acid sequence: CASSRPTGSSYEQYF.

The chain combines TRBV29-1 with TRBJ1-3, with a weak D call TRBD1 (5 bases). Germline CDR1 SQVTM, CDR2 ANQGSEA. This CDR3 region has 14 residues. V was pared by 4 bases and J by 0 bases, with 10 bases between. CDR3 bases: TGCAGCGTTGTGGGGGGGGGCTCTGGAAACACCATATATTTT. Encoded protein: CSVVGGGSGNTIYF.

This CDR3 is CASSLRAASGSQIRSGELFF. The DNA for the CDR3 is TGTGCCAGCAGCTTACGGGCGGCTAGCGGGAGTCAAATAAGGTCCGGGGAGCTGTTTTTT. The rearrangement joins TRBV7-8 to TRBJ2-2; 10 bases line up with TRBD2. J lost 6 bases, V lost 2 bases, and 18 bases had no gene match. Germline assignment: CDR1 SGHVS and CDR2 FQNEAQ. The CDR3 is 20 amino acids.

This clone was found once. This chain links TRBV15 with TRBJ2-1; possibly TRBD1 for D (6 bases). V dropped 4 bases and J dropped 6 bases, with 19 bases sitting between them. Germline V gives CDR1 LNHNV, CDR2 YYDKDF (reference sequence). CDR3 length equals 16 residues. The CDR3, as DNA: TGTGCCACCAGCACCCTTAGAGGACAGCGTTTCAATGAGCAGTTCTTC. This encodes CATSTLRGQRFNEQFF.

The V and J genes are TRBV6-5 and TRBJ2-7; a weak D match, TRBD1 (5 bases). The V gene lost 5 bases and the J gene lost 0 bases, with 14 bases spanning the gap. This CDR3 region has 15 residues. Germline V gene data show CDR1 as MNHEY and CDR2 as SVGAGI. The CDR3 spells CASSRTGVSSYEQYF. The CDR3 DNA is TGTGCCAGCAGTCGCACAGGAGTCAGCTCCTACGAGCAGTACTTC.

CDR3 sequence: CASLLYTEAFF. CDR3 bases: TGTGCCAGCCTTCTATACACTGAAGCTTTCTTT. V usage is TRBV2 and J usage is TRBJ1-1; no clear D gene. The CDR3 contains 11 residues. Germline CDR1 is SNHLY and CDR2 is FYNNEI. Between the trimmed V and J ends, which lost 8 bases and 3 bases, there was a span of 7 bases.